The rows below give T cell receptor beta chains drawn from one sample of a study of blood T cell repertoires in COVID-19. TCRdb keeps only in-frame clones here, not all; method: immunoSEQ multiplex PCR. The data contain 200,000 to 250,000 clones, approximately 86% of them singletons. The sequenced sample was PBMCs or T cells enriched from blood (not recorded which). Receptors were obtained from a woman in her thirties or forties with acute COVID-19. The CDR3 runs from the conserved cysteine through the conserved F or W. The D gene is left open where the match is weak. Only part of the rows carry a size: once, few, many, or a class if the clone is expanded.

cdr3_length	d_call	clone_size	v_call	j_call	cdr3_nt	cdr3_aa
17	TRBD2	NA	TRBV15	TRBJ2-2	TGTGCCACCAGCAGAGAAATACTAGCGGGAGCCCCCGGGGAGCTGTTTTTT	CATSREILAGAPGELFF
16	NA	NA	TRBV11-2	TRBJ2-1	TGTGCCAGCAGTCCACCTCTAGGAGGCTCCTACAATGAGCAGTTCTTC	CASSPPLGGSYNEQFF
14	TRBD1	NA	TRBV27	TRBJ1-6	TGTGCCAGCAGTCCGGACAGGTGGAGTTCACCCCTCCACTTT	CASSPDRWSSPLHF
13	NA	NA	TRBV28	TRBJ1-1	TGTGCCAGCAGTTTTACCGGTTGGACTGAAGCTTTCTTT	CASSFTGWTEAFF
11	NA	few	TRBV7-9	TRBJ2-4	TGTGCCAGCACCACCGGAAACATTCAGTACTTC	CASTTGNIQYF
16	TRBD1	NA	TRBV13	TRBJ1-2	TGTGCCAGCAGCTGGGACAGGGAAGGGGTAAACTATGGCTACACCTTC	CASSWDREGVNYGYTF
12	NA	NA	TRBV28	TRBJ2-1	TGTGCCAGCAGTTTATCGCGGAATGAGCAGTTCTTC	CASSLSRNEQFF
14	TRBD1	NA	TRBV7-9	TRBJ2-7	TGTGCCAGCAGCTCGGGACAGGGGGGCTACGAGCAGTACTTC	CASSSGQGGYEQYF
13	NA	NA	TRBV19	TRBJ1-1	TGTGCCAGTAGTACCGCAGGTAAAACTGAAGCTTTCTTT	CASSTAGKTEAFF
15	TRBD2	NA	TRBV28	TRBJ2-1	TGTGCCAGCAGTTTCCTAGCGGGAGTGCGCAATGAGCAGTTCTTC	CASSFLAGVRNEQFF
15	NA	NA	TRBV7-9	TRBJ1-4	TGTGCCAGCAGCTTAGCGACAGGATTCAATGAAAAACTGTTTTTT	CASSLATGFNEKLFF
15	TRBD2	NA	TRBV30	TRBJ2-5	TGTGCCTGGAGTGTACTAGCGCTACGGGGACCGACCCAGTACTTC	CAWSVLALRGPTQYF